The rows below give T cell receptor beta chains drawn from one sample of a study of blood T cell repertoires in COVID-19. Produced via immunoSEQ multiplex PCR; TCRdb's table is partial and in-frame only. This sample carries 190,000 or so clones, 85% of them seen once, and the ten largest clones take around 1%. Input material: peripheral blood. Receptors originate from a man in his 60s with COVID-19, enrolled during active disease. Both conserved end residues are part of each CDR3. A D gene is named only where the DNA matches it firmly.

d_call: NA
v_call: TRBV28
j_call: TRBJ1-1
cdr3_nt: TGTGCCAGCAGTTTAGTGGGGCCAGGGTGGACTGAAGCTTTCTTT
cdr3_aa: CASSLVGPGWTEAFF

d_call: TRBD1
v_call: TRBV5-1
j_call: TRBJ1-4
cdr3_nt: TGCGCCAGCAGCTTGGGACAGGGGGAGCGAACTGAAAAACTGTTTTTT
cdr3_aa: CASSLGQGERTEKLFF

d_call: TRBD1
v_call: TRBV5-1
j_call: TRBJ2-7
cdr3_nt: TGCGCCAGCAGCTTGGTGGGACAGGGGGAATACGAGCAGTACTTC
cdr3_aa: CASSLVGQGEYEQYF

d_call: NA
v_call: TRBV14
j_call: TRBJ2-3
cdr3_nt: TGTGCCAGCAGCCAAGAGAGCAGGCGGGGTGCGCAGTATTTT
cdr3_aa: CASSQESRRGAQYF

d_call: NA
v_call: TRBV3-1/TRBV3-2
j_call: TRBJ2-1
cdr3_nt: TGTGCCAGCAGCCTCATGGGGAGCGTTGAGCAGTTCTTC
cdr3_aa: CASSLMGSVEQFF

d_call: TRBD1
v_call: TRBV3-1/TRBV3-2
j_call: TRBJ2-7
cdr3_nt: TGTGCCAGCAGCCAAGATCGGTCCGGGACAGGGATCTCCTACGAGCAGTACTTC
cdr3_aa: CASSQDRSGTGISYEQYF

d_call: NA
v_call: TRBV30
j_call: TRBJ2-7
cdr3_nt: TGTGCCTGGATGTGGGGAGACTACGAGCAGTACTTC
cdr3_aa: CAWMWGDYEQYF

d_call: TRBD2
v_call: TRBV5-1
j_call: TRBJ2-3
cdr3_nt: TGCGCCAGCAGCAATTCCGGGACTAGCGCTAATACGCAGTATTTT
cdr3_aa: CASSNSGTSANTQYF

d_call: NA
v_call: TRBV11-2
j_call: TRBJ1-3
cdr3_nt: TGTGCCAGCAGCCAACAGGGCTCTGGAAACACCATATATTTT
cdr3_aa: CASSQQGSGNTIYF

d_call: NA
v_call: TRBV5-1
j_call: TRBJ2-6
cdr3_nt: TGCGCCAGCAGCCCGGGACAACCAGGGGCCAACGTCCTGACTTTC
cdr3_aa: CASSPGQPGANVLTF

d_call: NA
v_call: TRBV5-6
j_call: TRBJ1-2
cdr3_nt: TGTGCCAGCAGCTTGAATTCTCTCGGCTATGGCTACACCTTC
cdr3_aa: CASSLNSLGYGYTF

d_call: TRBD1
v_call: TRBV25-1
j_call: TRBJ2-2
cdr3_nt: TGTGCCAGCAGTGAATATTTCCAGGGGGCTGACACCGGGGAGCTGTTTTTT
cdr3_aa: CASSEYFQGADTGELFF

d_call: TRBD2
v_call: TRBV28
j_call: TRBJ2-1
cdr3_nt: TGTGCCAGCAAATTAAGGACTAGCGGGAGCTACAATGAGCAGTTCTTC
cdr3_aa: CASKLRTSGSYNEQFF

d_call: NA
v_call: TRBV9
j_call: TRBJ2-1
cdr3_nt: TGTGCCAGCAGCGTAGCCCCAACCCATATAGATGAGCAGTTCTTC
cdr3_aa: CASSVAPTHIDEQFF

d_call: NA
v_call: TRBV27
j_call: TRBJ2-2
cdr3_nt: TGTGCCAGCATCCCCCTGGGGGGGCGCTTCGGGGAGCTGTCTTTT
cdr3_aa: CASIPLGGRFGELSF

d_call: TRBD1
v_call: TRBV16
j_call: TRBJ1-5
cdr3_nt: TGTGCCAGCAGCCACGGGACAGGGAACGGTCAGCCCCAGCATTTT
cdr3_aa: CASSHGTGNGQPQHF